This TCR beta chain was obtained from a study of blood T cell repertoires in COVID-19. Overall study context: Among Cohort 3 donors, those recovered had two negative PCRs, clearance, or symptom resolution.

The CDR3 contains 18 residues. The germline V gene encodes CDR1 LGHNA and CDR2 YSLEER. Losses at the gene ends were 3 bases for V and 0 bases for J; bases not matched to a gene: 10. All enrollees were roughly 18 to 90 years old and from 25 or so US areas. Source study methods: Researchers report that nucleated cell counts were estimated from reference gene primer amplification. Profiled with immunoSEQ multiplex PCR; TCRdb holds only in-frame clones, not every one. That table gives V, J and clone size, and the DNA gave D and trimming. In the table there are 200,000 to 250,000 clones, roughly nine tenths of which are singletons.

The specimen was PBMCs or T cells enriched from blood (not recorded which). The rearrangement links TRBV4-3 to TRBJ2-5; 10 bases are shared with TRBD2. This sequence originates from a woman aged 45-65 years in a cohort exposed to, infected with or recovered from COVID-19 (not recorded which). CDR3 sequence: CASSQQKSTSGYQETQYF. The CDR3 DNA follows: TGCGCCAGCAGCCAGCAAAAGTCGACTAGCGGGTACCAAGAGACCCAGTACTTC.